This entry is about one T cell receptor beta chain. Its antigen is undetermined. This entry belongs to a study of monozygotic twins with inflammatory bowel disease. Study-wide results and limits: Repertoires of patients may have been made more variable by differing immunosuppressive treatments.

Total RNA from whole blood was isolated with no T cell sorting. The CDR3 sequence is 13 residues long. The germline V gene encodes CDR1 LGHNA and CDR2 YNFKEQ. Reprocessing the 5' RACE reads, TCRdb reports a single entry for every CDR3 protein and omits DNA. This sample's table reports fewer than 200,000 distinct CDR3 sequences. The J gene is TRBJ2-7, the V gene TRBV4-2. The sample was blood. The origin of this receptor is a human donor with ulcerative colitis or Crohn's disease, or a healthy co-twin of an affected twin (not recorded which). The CDR3 here is CASSQDRSYEQYF.